This T cell receptor beta chain was captured by sequencing in a study of shared clonotypes between healthy human individuals. Overall study context: Researchers drew samples from two women and a few men aged 18 to 49. General observations from the study: Clonotype sharing across donors was expected to vary with sequencing depth.

The CDR3 covers 16 residues. The germline gives CDR1 WSHSY, CDR2 SAAADI. This table comes from immunoSEQ multiplex PCR, and its TCRdb copy is limited to in-frame clones, with some not included. The sample carries around 940,000 clones, over 60% recorded once. Donors were Caucasian adults residing in Nashville, Tennessee, USA. As for this clone: The antigen is not known. The junction does not match germline at one end; this may be a read error.

The TCR was taken from a man aged 18 to 29 in good health. Input material: memory CD4+ T cells sorted from blood. Noted subset: CD45RA-negative fraction. The chain employs TRBV10-2 and TRBJ2-1, with D tentatively TRBD2 (5 bases). The CDR3 spells CASGRDFPLSNNEQFF. The CDR3 DNA sequence: TGCGCCAGCGGGAGAGATTTCCCCCTCTCCAACAATGAGCAGTTCTTC.